The entry below gives a single T cell receptor (beta chain) sequence along with its context. Its target is unknown. TCRdb reprocessed the 5' RACE reads via MiXCR and lists one record per CDR3 protein. This table has approximately 490,000 distinct CDR3 sequences, about 20% appearing once. Germline CDR1 and CDR2: SGHVS and FQNEAQ. The CDR3 extends over 13 amino acids. The germline V and J ends were trimmed by 5 bases and 6 bases, with 10 bases remaining between them. These data come from a study of identical twins. Study-wide findings and caveats: Cross-sectional statistics underpinned the conclusions; the same donors were not followed. For cord blood, abundant beta clonotypes had fewer insertions, unlike memory repertoires, which showed none.

In addition, the sample was reused for a study of yellow fever vaccine responses in identical twins.

The TCR was taken from a woman between 18 and 29 years old in good health. The source material was CD4+ T cells sorted from blood. V usage is TRBV7-8 and J usage is TRBJ2-2, with unresolved D. CDR3 region: CASSHSFSGELFF. For the CDR3, the DNA is TGTGCCAGCAGCCATAGCTTCTCCGGGGAGCTGTTTTTT.